Below are 19 T cell receptor beta chains sequenced from a single sample in a study of prognosis after radiotherapy for stage I lung cancer. Genomic DNA was the source, and TCR beta CDR3 was amplified from it by two-round multiplex PCR. Round-one PCR had primers specific to each TRBV and TRBJ gene. Via MiXCR, TCRdb re-called the multiplex PCR reads, giving one row per CDR3 protein. Among roughly 14,000 distinct CDR3 sequences listed, around 29% were seen once. Sequencing used PBMCs, obtained before or after stereotactic body radiation therapy (not recorded which). These receptors originate from a donor over 45 with non-small cell lung cancer.

As DNA, the CDR3 is TGTGCCAGCAGTTCAGGGACTAGCGGGGGTCTAGCCAAAAACATTCAGTACTTC. This gives the protein CASSSGTSGGLAKNIQYF. The chain has TRBV28 and TRBJ2-4; 14 positions match TRBD2. The J segment lost 0 bases and the V segment lost 4 bases, leaving 5 bases of the junction unmatched. Looked up from germline, CDR1 is MDHEN and CDR2 is SYDVKM. CDR3 length: 18 amino acids.

The chain carries TRBV6-2 or TRBV6-3 and TRBJ1-6; D remains unclear. Germline assignment: CDR1 MNHEY and CDR2 SVGEGT. The V end lost 5 bases, the J end lost 14 bases, and 16 bases lay between the germline ends. The CDR3 contains 13 residues. In DNA, the CDR3 is TGTGCCAGCAGTGAACGAGGCCGGTCAACCCTCCACTTT. It specifies CASSERGRSTLHF.

This clonotype was seen repeatedly, ten times or more. The J gene is TRBJ1-1, the V gene TRBV18; a possible D gene is TRBD1 (6 bases). Germline values: CDR1 KGHSH, CDR2 LQKENI. Trimming took off 3 bases at V and 9 bases at J, with 17 bases between the two ends. This CDR3 comprises 14 residues. CDR3 residues: CASSPETDSLKAFF. DNA for the CDR3: TGTGCCAGCTCACCGGAAACGGACAGCCTTAAAGCTTTCTTT.

The table lists this clonotype with many counts. The V call is TRBV20-1, the J call TRBJ2-1, with TRBD1 matching 8 bases. Germline CDR1 reads DFQATT; CDR2 reads SNEGSKA (reference sequence). The CDR3 totals 15 residues. Trimming at V came to 1 base and at J to 7 bases, leaving 9 bases not matched to a gene. This CDR3 is CSARAPRGLNNEQFF. CDR3 DNA sequence: TGCAGTGCTAGAGCGCCCAGGGGGCTGAATAATGAGCAGTTCTTC.

This clonotype was seen many times. V usage is TRBV3-1 and J usage is TRBJ1-2; a weak D match, TRBD1 (6 bases). V dropped 5 bases and J dropped 5 bases, with 12 bases sitting between them. The CDR3 runs to 13 residues. Germline CDR1 is LGHDT and CDR2 is YNNKEL (reference sequence). The CDR3 reads CASSMTGLYGYTF. The CDR3 DNA is TGTGCCAGCAGCATGACAGGACTTTATGGCTACACCTTC.

This clonotype was observed at least ten times. The J gene is TRBJ2-3, the V gene TRBV7-2, with 10 positions matching TRBD2. Per the germline V gene, CDR1 is SGHTA and CDR2 is FQGNSA. The V segment lost 8 bases and the J segment 1 base; nucleotides outside the gene matches: 6. This CDR3 comprises 15 residues. CDR3 nucleotide sequence: TGTGCCAGCCTGGGACTAGCGTCACGCACAGATACGCAGTATTTT. Protein product: CASLGLASRTDTQYF.

V usage is TRBV4-1 and J usage is TRBJ1-5; 8 positions match TRBD1. V was pared by 2 bases and J by 0 bases, with 15 bases of the junction left unmatched. The CDR3 has 20 amino acids. In germline, CDR1 is MGHRA, CDR2 YSYEKL. The CDR3 DNA follows: TGCGCCAGCAGCCAAACGCCAGGACAGGGTGAGGAGTATAGCAATCAGCCCCAGCATTTT. Amino acids: CASSQTPGQGEEYSNQPQHF.

Within the sample, this clonotype is medium-sized. The CDR3 coding sequence is TGTGCCAGCTCACTCGACAGTAATCAGCCCCAGCATTTT. Translated, it gives CASSLDSNQPQHF. The V and J genes are TRBV18 and TRBJ1-5, with D possibly being TRBD1 (5 bases). Germline CDR1 and CDR2: KGHSH and LQKENI. The CDR3 contains 13 residues. Trimming stripped 4 bases from V and 4 bases from J, with 8 bases between.

This clonotype has just one count. A far bigger clonotype differs at one base, so this is likely a read error. The V call is TRBV6-4, the J call TRBJ2-7; a weak D match, TRBD2 (7 bases). Germline values: CDR1 MRHNA, CDR2 SNTAGT. The CDR3 has 16 amino acids. The CDR3: CASSYITGRGTYEHYF. Written as DNA, the CDR3 is TGTGCCAGCAGTTACATAACAGGGAGGGGAACCTACGAGCATTACTTC.

In its sample, this clonotype was seen a few times. The V and J genes are TRBV29-1 and TRBJ2-4; 7 bases match TRBD1. CDR1 and CDR2 from the germline V gene are SQVTM and ANQGSEA. CDR3 length equals 18 residues. The junction had 16 bases not matched to a gene; V was cut back by 4 bases and J by 1 base. The CDR3 nucleotides read TGCAGCGTTGTAGTGGGGACAGTCTTAGTAAGGGCCAAAAACATTCAGTACTTC. It codes for CSVVVGTVLVRAKNIQYF.

The chain is built from TRBV7-9 and TRBJ1-5; D is unclear. Trimming removed 3 bases from V and 3 bases from J, with 12 bases in between. CDR3 length equals 15 residues. Germline assignment: CDR1 SEHNR and CDR2 FQNEAQ (reference sequence). CDR3 residues: CASSLGWEVNQPQHF. For the CDR3, the DNA is TGTGCCAGCAGCTTGGGATGGGAAGTCAATCAGCCCCAGCATTTT.

By sample share, this clonotype is medium-sized. The chain couples TRBV28 to TRBJ2-7; TRBD1 matches at 7 bases. CDR1 is MDHEN and CDR2 is SYDVKM in the germline V gene. The CDR3 totals 14 residues. J gave up 3 bases and V 2 bases, and 4 bases lay outside the gene matches. In DNA, the CDR3 is TGTGCCAGCAGTTTACGAGGGGGCATCTACGAGCAGTACTTC. Translated: CASSLRGGIYEQYF.

Comment on this clonotype: A far larger clone lies a single base away; this is likely a read error. The gene calls are TRBV6-5 and TRBJ2-7; 7 bases agree with TRBD1. V dropped 3 bases and J dropped 3; count of bases not matched to a gene: 14. From germline, CDR1 is MNHEY and CDR2 SVGAGI. The CDR3 extends over 17 amino acids. The CDR3 spells CASSYLLGRGRSYEQYF. DNA for the CDR3: TGTGCCAGCAGTTATCTCCTCGGAAGGGGGCGAAGCTACGAGCAGTACTTC.

This clonotype came up once. The chain couples TRBV3-1 to TRBJ2-7, with a possible D match to TRBD2 (6 bases). The CDR3 contains 16 residues. The V gene's germline CDR1 is LGHDT and CDR2 YNNKEL (reference sequence). Trimming shortened V by 1 base and J by 2 bases, and 15 bases separated the two germline ends. CDR3 loop: CASSQGRSRGPYEQYF. Written as DNA, the CDR3 is TGTGCCAGCAGCCAAGGTCGCTCGCGGGGCCCCTACGAGCAGTACTTC.

This clonotype occurred many times. The J gene is TRBJ2-5, the V gene TRBV4-1; no reliable D call. Trimming took off 0 bases at V and 2 bases at J, with 7 bases between the two ends. CDR1 is MGHRA, CDR2 YSYEKL, per germline. There are 14 residues in the CDR3. This CDR3 is CASSQDWLQETQYF. For the CDR3, the DNA is TGCGCCAGCAGCCAAGACTGGTTACAAGAGACCCAGTACTTC.

As concerns this clonotype: A read error is the likely source, as a far larger clone sits one nucleotide away. This chain links TRBV3-1 with TRBJ2-7, with D perhaps matching TRBD1 or TRBD2 (6 bases each). Near its end, the DNA agrees better with TRBJ2-5, so the J call may be wrong. The CDR3 has 15 amino acids. In germline, CDR1 is LGHDT, CDR2 YNNKEL (reference sequence). Here the CDR3 reads CASIQEHGGLETQYF. CDR3 DNA: TGTGCCAGCATCCAAGAGCACGGGGGCTTAGAGACCCAGTACTTC.

This clonotype was counted many times. The chain uses TRBV20-1 and TRBJ1-5; the D gene is possibly TRBD1 (6 bases). Germline V gene data show CDR1 as DFQATT and CDR2 as SNEGSKA (reference sequence). CDR3 size: 15 residues. V was trimmed by 7 bases and J by 0 bases, leaving 16 bases between them. The CDR3 DNA follows: TGCAGTGTTTCAGGGGCAATTTATAGCAATCAGCCCCAGCATTTT. Amino acid sequence: CSVSGAIYSNQPQHF.

This chain joins TRBV20-1 and TRBJ2-5, with D possibly matching TRBD1 (5 bases). Germline loops: CDR1 DFQATT, CDR2 SNEGSKA (reference sequence). CDR3 length: 12 residues. Trimming left V 4 bases short and J 7 bases short, with 13 bases between. The CDR3 DNA sequence: TGCAGTGCTAACAGGTGTCCGGGGACCCAGTACTTC. Protein sequence: CSANRCPGTQYF.

This clonotype was counted ten times or more. The rearrangement joins TRBV20-1 to TRBJ2-3, with 7 bases identical to TRBD2. Germline V lookup: CDR1 DFQATT, CDR2 SNEGSKA (reference sequence). This CDR3 has 14 amino acids. V lost 8 bases, J lost 5 bases, and 13 bases stayed unmatched. The CDR3 spells CSSFGGSVRDTQYF. The DNA for the CDR3 is TGCAGTTCTTTTGGCGGGAGTGTCAGAGATACGCAGTATTTT.